The 5 T cell receptor beta chains below come from one sample, sequenced in a study of blood T cell repertoires in COVID-19. Assay: immunoSEQ multiplex PCR; the TCRdb copy retains only in-frame clones and omits some. This repertoire shows fewer than 95,000 clones, roughly nine tenths found once; its top ten account for under 10%. The sequenced sample was peripheral blood. Source of these receptors: a man aged 45-60 years with acute or convalescent COVID-19.

The chain carries TRBV4-2 and TRBJ2-4; 10 nucleotides agree with TRBD1. From germline, CDR1 is LGHNA and CDR2 YNFKEQ. The J segment lost 9 bases and the V segment lost 4 bases, leaving 6 bases of the junction unmatched. There are 14 residues in the CDR3. Here the CDR3 DNA reads TGTGCCAGCAGCCCGGGACAGGGGTCCGTCATTCAGTACTTC. The encoded protein is CASSPGQGSVIQYF.

This sequence joins TRBV2 and TRBJ1-1, with 7 bases identical to TRBD1. Germline V lookup: CDR1 SNHLY, CDR2 FYNNEI. The V segment lost 2 bases and the J segment 1 base; nucleotides outside the gene matches: 4. The CDR3 runs 15 residues. CDR3 sequence (DNA): TGTGCCAGCAGTGAAATTGGACAGGAGAACACTGAAGCTTTCTTT. It translates to CASSEIGQENTEAFF.

This clone was detected only once. The V and J genes are TRBV21-1 and TRBJ2-5; TRBD2, as called in the table, went unchecked against the DNA. TRBV21-1 is assigned pseudogene status. The CDR3 length is 19 residues. In DNA, the CDR3 is TGTGCCAGCAGCCCTCGAGGAGCGGGGCAACACTGGTACCAAGAGACCCAGTACTTC. Amino acids: CASSPRGAGQHWYQETQYF.

This clone was counted only a few times. V is TRBV5-1 and J is TRBJ2-7; no definite D call. From germline, CDR1 is SGHRS and CDR2 YFSETQ. V lost 4 bases and J lost 1, with 9 bases in between. This CDR3 is built from 13 residues. The CDR3 is CASSRSRSYEQYF. CDR3 sequence (DNA): TGCGCCAGCAGCCGTTCTAGATCCTACGAGCAGTACTTC.

V and J are TRBV10-3 and TRBJ1-5; D possibly corresponds to TRBD1 (6 bases). The CDR3 length is 14 residues. CDR1 is ENHRY, CDR2 SYGVKD, per germline. Trimming shortened V by 0 bases and J by 7 bases, and 10 bases separated the two germline ends. CDR3 protein: CAISESLGAQPQHF. The DNA for the CDR3 is TGTGCCATCAGTGAGTCTCTGGGGGCCCAGCCCCAGCATTTT.